The clone carrying this T cell receptor beta chain has a single count. The sample belongs to a study of blood T cell repertoires in COVID-19. In the study overall: Material from acute and convalescent COVID-19 was sourced from the United States, Italy and Spain.

Produced via immunoSEQ multiplex PCR; TCRdb's table is partial and in-frame only. The sample records about 260,000 clones, approximately 89% being singletons. The ends lost 0 bases at V and 5 bases at J; junction bases unmatched: 1. The CDR3 has 14 residues. Germline loops: CDR1 SGHRS, CDR2 YFSETQ. Sequencing input: peripheral blood. The clonotype originates from a woman aged 45 to 65 with acute or convalescent COVID-19. The chain employs TRBV5-1 and TRBJ2-1; 8 nucleotides align to TRBD2. For the CDR3, the DNA is TGCGCCAGCAGCTTGGTTAGCGGGAACAATGAGCAGTTCTTC. Translated, it gives CASSLVSGNNEQFF.